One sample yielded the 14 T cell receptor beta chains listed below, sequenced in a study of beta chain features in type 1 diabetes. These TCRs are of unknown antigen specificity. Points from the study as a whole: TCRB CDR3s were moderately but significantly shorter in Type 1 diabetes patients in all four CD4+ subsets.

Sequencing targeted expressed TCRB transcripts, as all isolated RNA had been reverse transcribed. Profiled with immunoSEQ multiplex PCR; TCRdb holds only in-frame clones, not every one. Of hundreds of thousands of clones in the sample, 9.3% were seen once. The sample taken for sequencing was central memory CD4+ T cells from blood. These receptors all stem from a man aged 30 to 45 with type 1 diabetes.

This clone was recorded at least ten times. The CDR3 DNA reads as TGTGCCAGCTCTGCCTTCGACCCTAAACTGTTTTTT. Protein: CASSAFDPKLFF. J is TRBJ1-4 and V is TRBV18; D gene unclear. Trimming stripped 6 bases from V and 11 bases from J, with 13 bases between. CDR1 KGHSH and CDR2 LQKENI come from the germline V gene. The CDR3 totals 12 residues.

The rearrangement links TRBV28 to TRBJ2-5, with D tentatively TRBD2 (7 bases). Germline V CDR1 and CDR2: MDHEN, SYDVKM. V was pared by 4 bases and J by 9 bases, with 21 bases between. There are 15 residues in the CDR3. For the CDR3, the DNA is TGTGCCAGCAGTTCTCGGGGGGCGGAGACCCCGGCCCAGTACTTC. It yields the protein CASSSRGAETPAQYF.

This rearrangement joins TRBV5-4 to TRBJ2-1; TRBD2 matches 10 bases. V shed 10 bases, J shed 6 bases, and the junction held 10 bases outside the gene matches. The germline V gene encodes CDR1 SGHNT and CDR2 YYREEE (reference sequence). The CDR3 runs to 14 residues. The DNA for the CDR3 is TGTGCCGCACAGCAAAGCGGGGGGGCCAATGAGCAGTTCTTC. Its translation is CAAQQSGGANEQFF.

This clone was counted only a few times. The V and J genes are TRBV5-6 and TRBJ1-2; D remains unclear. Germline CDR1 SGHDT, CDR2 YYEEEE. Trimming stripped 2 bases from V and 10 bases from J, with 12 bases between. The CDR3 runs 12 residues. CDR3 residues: CASSLEQAHYTF. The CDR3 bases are TGTGCCAGCAGCTTAGAGCAGGCTCACTACACCTTC.

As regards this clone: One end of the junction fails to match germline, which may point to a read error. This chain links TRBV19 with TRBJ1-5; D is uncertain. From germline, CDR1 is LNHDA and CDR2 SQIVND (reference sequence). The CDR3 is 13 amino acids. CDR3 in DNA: TGTGCCAGTAGTGTAGATACGAATCAGCCCCAGCATTTT. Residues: CASSVDTNQPQHF.

CDR3 bases: TGCGCCAGCAGCCAAGGAGTCGCACAGTCAAATGAAAAACTGTTTTTT. It codes for CASSQGVAQSNEKLFF. The chain uses TRBV4-3 and TRBJ1-4; D remains unclear. Germline CDR1 is LGHNA and CDR2 is YSLEER. This CDR3 spans 16 amino acids. Trimming removed 1 base at V and 5 bases at J, with 14 bases between.

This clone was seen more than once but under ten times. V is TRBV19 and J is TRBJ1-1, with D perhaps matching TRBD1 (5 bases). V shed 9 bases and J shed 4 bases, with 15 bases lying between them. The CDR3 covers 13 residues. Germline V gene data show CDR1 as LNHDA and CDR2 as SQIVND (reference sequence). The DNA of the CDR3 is TGTGCCAGCGCCGGGGCCGATCGCACTGAAGCTTTCTTT. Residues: CASAGADRTEAFF. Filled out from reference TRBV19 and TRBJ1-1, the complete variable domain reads DGGITQSPKYLFRKEGQNVTLSCEQNLNHDAMYWYRQDPGQGLRLIYYSQIVNDFQKGDIAEGYSVSREKKESFPLTVTSAQKNPTAFYLCASAGADRTEAFFGQGTRLTVV.

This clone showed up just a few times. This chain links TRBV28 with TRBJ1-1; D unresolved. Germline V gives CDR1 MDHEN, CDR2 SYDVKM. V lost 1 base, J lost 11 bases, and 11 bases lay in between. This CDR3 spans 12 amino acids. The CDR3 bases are TGTGCCAGCAGTTTATTAGAGTCCACGGCTTTCTTT. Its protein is CASSLLESTAFF.

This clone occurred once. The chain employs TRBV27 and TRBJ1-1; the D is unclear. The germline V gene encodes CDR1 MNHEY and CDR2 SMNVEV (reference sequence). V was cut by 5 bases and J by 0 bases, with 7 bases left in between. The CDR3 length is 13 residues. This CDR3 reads CASSPYMNTEAFF. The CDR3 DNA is TGTGCCAGCAGTCCTTACATGAACACTGAAGCTTTCTTT.

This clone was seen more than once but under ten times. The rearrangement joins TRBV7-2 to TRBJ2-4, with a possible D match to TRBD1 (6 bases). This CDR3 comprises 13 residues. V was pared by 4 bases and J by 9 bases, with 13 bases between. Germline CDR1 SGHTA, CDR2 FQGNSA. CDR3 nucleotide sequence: TGTGCCAGCAGCTCACATACAGGGAGCATTCAGTACTTC. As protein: CASSSHTGSIQYF.

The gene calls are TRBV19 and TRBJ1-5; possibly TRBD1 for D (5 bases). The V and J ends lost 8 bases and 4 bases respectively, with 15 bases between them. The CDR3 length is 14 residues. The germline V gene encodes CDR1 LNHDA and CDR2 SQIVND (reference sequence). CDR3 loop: CASGSGALNQPQHF. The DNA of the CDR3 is TGTGCCAGTGGTAGTGGGGCCCTTAATCAGCCCCAGCATTTT.

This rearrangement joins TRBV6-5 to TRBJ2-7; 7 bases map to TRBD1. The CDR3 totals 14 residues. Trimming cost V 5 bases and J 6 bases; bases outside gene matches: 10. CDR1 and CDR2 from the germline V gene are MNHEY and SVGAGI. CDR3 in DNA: TGTGCCAGCAGTCCCCGACAGGGATGGGTCGAGCAGTACTTC. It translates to CASSPRQGWVEQYF.

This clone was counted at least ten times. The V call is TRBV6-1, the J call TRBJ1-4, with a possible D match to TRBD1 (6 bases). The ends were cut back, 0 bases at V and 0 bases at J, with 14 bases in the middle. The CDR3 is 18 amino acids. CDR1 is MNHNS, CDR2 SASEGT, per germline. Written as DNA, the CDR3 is TGTGCCAGCAGTGAAGCGGTCAGGGGAAGCGCAACTAATGAAAAACTGTTTTTT. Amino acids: CASSEAVRGSATNEKLFF.

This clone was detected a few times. Here the CDR3 DNA reads TGTGCCAGTACCCTATTGTGGGGGTCTGGAGAGCAGTACTTC. It specifies CASTLLWGSGEQYF. The genes are TRBV19 and TRBJ2-7; D possibly matches TRBD1 or TRBD2 (5 bases each). The CDR3 contains 14 residues. Germline CDR1 is LNHDA and CDR2 is SQIVND (reference sequence). Deletions cut 7 bases from V and 7 bases from J, with 20 bases between.